This T cell receptor (beta chain) came from a study of cytomegalovirus exposure and HLA in healthy donors. Whole-study findings and limits: Cytomegalovirus association was assigned to about 180 TCR beta chains.

Remarks on this clone: Its matching antigen is unknown.

Clones were sequenced by immunoSEQ multiplex PCR, and TCRdb holds only the in-frame ones, with some missing. The sample has about 200,000 clones; around 80% are singletons. The sequence was obtained from a woman between 25 and 40 years old in good health and CMV-seronegative. Sequencing was done on a sample of PBMCs.

CDR3: CASSLIASRNNEQFF. The CDR3 DNA is TGTGCCAGCAGCCTAATAGCCTCGCGAAACAATGAGCAGTTCTTC. The chain employs TRBV5-4 and TRBJ2-1; D gene ambiguous. V lost 4 bases, J lost 5 bases, and 16 bases lay in between. The V gene's germline CDR1 is SGHNT and CDR2 YYREEE (reference sequence). This CDR3 comprises 15 residues. The complete variable domain, with remaining parts taken from reference TRBV5-4 and TRBJ2-1, reads ETGVTQSPTHLIKTRGQQVTLRCSSQSGHNTVSWYQQALGQGPQFIFQYYREEENGRGNFPPRFSGLQFPNYSSELNVNALELDDSALYLCASSLIASRNNEQFFGPGTRLTVL.